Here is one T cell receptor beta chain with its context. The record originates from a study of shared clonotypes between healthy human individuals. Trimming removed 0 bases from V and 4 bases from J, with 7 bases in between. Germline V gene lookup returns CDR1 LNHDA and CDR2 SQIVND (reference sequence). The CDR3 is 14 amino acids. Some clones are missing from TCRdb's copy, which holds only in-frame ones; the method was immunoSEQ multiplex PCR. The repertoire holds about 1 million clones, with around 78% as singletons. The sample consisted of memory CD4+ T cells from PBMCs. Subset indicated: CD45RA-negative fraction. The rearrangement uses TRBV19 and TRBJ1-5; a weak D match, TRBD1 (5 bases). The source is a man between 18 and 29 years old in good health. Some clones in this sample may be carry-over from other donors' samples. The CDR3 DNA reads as TGTGCCAGTAGTATAGACAGGGCTAATCAGCCCCAGCATTTT. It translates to CASSIDRANQPQHF.